The 19 T cell receptor beta chains presented below share a single source sample, sequenced in a study of T cell repertoires in cytomegalovirus infection. These receptors' antigens are unknown. TCRdb independently ran MiXCR on the reads; one entry per CDR3 protein. Here the sample spans hundreds of thousands of distinct CDR3 sequences, roughly a third being singletons. Sequenced material: cultured PBMCs, taken from culture after CMV antigen stimulation. The receptors here all came from a human donor in good health (CMV status not recorded). Some clones in this sample may be carry-over from other donors' samples.

The CDR3 region is CASSYGGQANTEAFF. The CDR3 DNA reads TGTGCCAGCAGTTACGGAGGACAGGCGAACACTGAAGCTTTCTTT. This chain connects TRBV6-1 to TRBJ1-1; 7 bases align to TRBD1. Looked up from germline, CDR1 is MNHNS and CDR2 is SASEGT. CDR3 size: 15 residues. The V gene end was trimmed by 5 bases and the J gene end by 1 base; junction bases not matched to a gene: 7.

This clonotype was observed a handful of times. The chain has TRBV12-5 and TRBJ1-1; no clear D. Germline V gene sequence: CDR1 LGHNT, CDR2 FRNRAP. This CDR3 contains 13 residues. Trimming shortened V by 5 bases and J by 2 bases, and 9 bases separated the two germline ends. The CDR3 here is CASGDDLNTEAFF. The CDR3 DNA reads as TGTGCTAGTGGTGATGATTTAAACACTGAAGCTTTCTTT.

A few counts support this clonotype. In DNA, the CDR3 is TGTGCCAGCAGCCTAATAACGGACACTGAAGCTTTCTTT. Protein: CASSLITDTEAFF. The genes are TRBV7-6 and TRBJ1-1; D is unresolved. V dropped 5 bases and J dropped 3 bases, with 10 bases sitting between them. Germline V gives CDR1 SGHVS, CDR2 FNYEAQ. The CDR3 is 13 residues long.

The chain has TRBV12-3 or TRBV12-4 and TRBJ1-2; 7 bases map to TRBD1. Germline trimming cut 5 bases from V and 0 bases from J; bases unmatched to any gene: 12. The CDR3 is made up of 17 amino acids. CDR3 nucleotides: TGTGCCAGCAGTCGCGGGGCCGACAGGGAGTCTAACTATGGCTACACCTTC. Protein product: CASSRGADRESNYGYTF.

In its sample, this clonotype was seen many times. The rearrangement uses TRBV7-2 and TRBJ1-5; 11 positions agree with TRBD1. Germline-derived CDR1 and CDR2 are SGHTA and FQGNSA. J lost 6 bases, V lost 4 bases, and 2 bases had no gene match. This CDR3 is 14 amino acids long. CDR3 nucleotide sequence: TGTGCCAGCAGCTACGGGACAGGGGGTCAGCCCCAGCATTTT. This encodes CASSYGTGGQPQHF.

The V and J genes are TRBV7-4 and TRBJ2-3; 7 nucleotides agree with TRBD2. CDR1 and CDR2 from the germline V gene are SGHVT and SQSDAQ. This CDR3 is 14 amino acids long. Unmatched junction bases numbered 6, after V lost 7 bases and J lost 2 bases. As DNA, the CDR3 is TGTGCCAGCATCGGGGGGTACCTCACAGATACGCAGTATTTT. Translating it yields CASIGGYLTDTQYF.

This clonotype showed up many times. CDR3 coding DNA: TGTGCCAGCAGCGTACAACCGGGACAGCCTGGGACCCAGTACTTC. Translated, it gives CASSVQPGQPGTQYF. The genes are TRBV7-2 and TRBJ2-5; 7 positions match TRBD1. Germline V gene lookup returns CDR1 SGHTA and CDR2 FQGNSA. The CDR3 length is 15 residues. V dropped 5 bases and J dropped 7; count of bases not matched to a gene: 13. The entire variable domain, with the rest obtained from reference TRBV7-2 and TRBJ2-5, is as follows: GAGVSQSPSNKVTEKGKDVELRCDPISGHTALYWYRQSLGQGLEFLIYFQGNSAPDKSGLPSDRFSAERTGGSVSTLTIQRTQQEDSAVYLCASSVQPGQPGTQYFGPGTRLLVL.

This chain connects TRBV20-1 to TRBJ1-2; D is uncertain. Trimming removed 6 bases from V and 5 bases from J, with 19 bases in between. Looked up from germline, CDR1 is DFQATT and CDR2 is SNEGSKA (reference sequence). The length of the CDR3 is 14 residues. This CDR3 reads CSANLEPASYGYTF. CDR3 in DNA: TGCAGTGCCAACCTCGAGCCGGCCTCATATGGCTACACCTTC.

This clonotype was detected ten times or more. This chain links TRBV7-2 with TRBJ1-2; 7 bases map to TRBD1. The CDR3 length is 14 residues. Germline V gene sequence: CDR1 SGHTA, CDR2 FQGNSA. The trim removed 4 bases at V and 5 bases at J, leaving 7 bases unmatched. The CDR3 reads CASSSPGTAYGYTF. The CDR3 bases are TGTGCCAGCAGCTCCCCCGGGACAGCATATGGCTACACCTTC.

This clonotype showed up just a few times. The chain carries TRBV3-1 and TRBJ1-1; D not certain. Germline lookup yields CDR1 LGHDT and CDR2 YNNKEL (reference sequence). This CDR3 has 12 amino acids. The germline V and J ends were trimmed by 8 bases and 2 bases, with 9 bases remaining between them. DNA for the CDR3: TGTGCCAGCGTGGGCCCCAACACTGAAGCTTTCTTT. Encoded protein: CASVGPNTEAFF.

The chain is built from TRBV6-2 or TRBV6-3 and TRBJ2-1, with TRBD2 as a possible D gene (6 bases). The ends were cut back, 4 bases at V and 3 bases at J, with 16 bases in the middle. The CDR3 has 16 residues. Germline CDR1 MNHEY, CDR2 SVGEGT. CDR3 sequence reads: CASSSPRGGNYNEQFF. Written as DNA, the CDR3 is TGTGCCAGCAGTTCCCCTAGAGGCGGGAACTACAATGAGCAGTTCTTC.

The J gene is TRBJ1-1, the V gene TRBV4-1; D is unclear. The V end was cut by 6 bases, the J end by 1 base, with 21 bases between. The germline gives CDR1 MGHRA, CDR2 YSYEKL. The CDR3 sequence is 17 residues long. The DNA of the CDR3 is TGCGCCAGCAGGCTATCTGATTTTGTGCAGAAGAACACTGAAGCTTTCTTT. It is translated as CASRLSDFVQKNTEAFF.

This chain uses TRBV7-6 with TRBJ1-6; D is unresolved. Germline V CDR1 and CDR2: SGHVS, FNYEAQ. V lost 3 bases and J 13 bases, leaving 4 bases between the germline ends. The CDR3 totals 10 residues. CDR3 DNA sequence: TGTGCCAGCAGCTTGGGTCCCCTCCACTTT. Protein product: CASSLGPLHF.

The chain couples TRBV6-5 to TRBJ2-1, with TRBD2 identical over 12 bases. The CDR3 is made up of 16 amino acids. The germline V gene encodes CDR1 MNHEY and CDR2 SVGAGI. The junction had 6 bases not matched to a gene; V was cut back by 2 bases and J by 7 bases. CDR3 sequence reads: CASSYDGLAGSNEQFF. CDR3 bases: TGTGCCAGCAGTTACGACGGACTAGCGGGATCGAATGAGCAGTTCTTC.

This clonotype was counted only a few times. The V call is TRBV7-2, the J call TRBJ1-3; D remains unclear. Trimming removed 6 bases at V and 1 base at J, with 10 bases between. Germline loops: CDR1 SGHTA, CDR2 FQGNSA. The CDR3 sequence is 14 residues long. CDR3 sequence reads: CASRSGGSGNTIYF. CDR3 coding DNA: TGTGCCAGCAGGTCGGGTGGATCTGGAAACACCATATATTTT. Together with reference TRBV7-2 and TRBJ1-3, the CDR3 gives the full variable domain: GAGVSQSPSNKVTEKGKDVELRCDPISGHTALYWYRQSLGQGLEFLIYFQGNSAPDKSGLPSDRFSAERTGGSVSTLTIQRTQQEDSAVYLCASRSGGSGNTIYFGEGSWLTVV.

This clonotype has at least ten counts. The chain recombines TRBV7-8 with TRBJ1-6; TRBD1 agrees at 8 bases. V trimming: 1 base; J trimming: 7 bases; junction bases outside the gene matches: 9. Germline V gives CDR1 SGHVS, CDR2 FQNEAQ. The CDR3 consists of 17 residues. This chain's CDR3 is CASSLGVQGARNSPLHF. The CDR3 DNA is TGTGCCAGCAGCTTAGGCGTCCAGGGGGCTAGAAATTCACCCCTCCACTTT.

The CDR3 loop reads CASSSDRVGYTF. The CDR3 DNA sequence: TGTGCCAGCAGTTCGGATAGAGTCGGCTACACCTTC. The rearrangement links TRBV12-3 or TRBV12-4 to TRBJ1-2; the D is unclear. The CDR3 totals 12 residues. Trimming stripped 4 bases from V and 8 bases from J, with 11 bases between.

The chain recombines TRBV3-1 with TRBJ1-5, with D uncertain. The V and J ends lost 3 bases and 0 bases respectively, with 12 bases between them. CDR1 is LGHDT and CDR2 is YNNKEL in the germline V gene (reference sequence). The CDR3 is 16 residues long. The CDR3 coding sequence is TGTGCCAGCAGCCAGACGGGCGGAGTTAGCAATCAGCCCCAGCATTTT. The encoded protein is CASSQTGGVSNQPQHF. The full variable domain, rest sourced from reference TRBV3-1 and TRBJ1-5, is DTAVSQTPKYLVTQMGNDKSIKCEQNLGHDTMYWYKQDSKKFLKIMFSYNNKELIINETVPNRFSPKSPDKAHLNLHINSLELGDSAVYFCASSQTGGVSNQPQHFGDGTRLSIL.

This clonotype was picked up many times. The chain recombines TRBV7-2 with TRBJ2-3, with 13 bases aligning to TRBD2. There are 18 residues in the CDR3. Germline CDR1 reads SGHTA; CDR2 reads FQGNSA. The trim removed 7 bases at V and 0 bases at J, leaving 10 bases unmatched. The chain's CDR3 is CASTGGLAGVSSTDTQYF. The CDR3, as DNA: TGTGCCAGCACCGGTGGACTAGCGGGGGTGTCTAGCACAGATACGCAGTATTTT.